The present TCR beta chain was sequenced within a study of cytomegalovirus exposure and HLA in healthy donors. Study conclusions and caveats: Sequencing probably produced one cluster of sequence variants that were highly shared. The records held CMV serostatus as the only immune exposure information. Looking again later, the authors saw that most CMV-associated TCR beta chains seemed HLA-restricted.

On this clone: The antigen remains undetermined.

The V gene's germline CDR1 is LNHDA and CDR2 SQIVND (reference sequence). V shed 7 bases and J shed 1 base, with 14 bases lying between them. This CDR3 is built from 15 residues. The PCR employed 60 Vbeta primers together with 13 Jbeta primers. The method was immunoSEQ multiplex PCR; TCRdb's version includes in-frame clones alone and lacks a portion of them. This repertoire includes 40,000 to 65,000 clones. The sequencing sample was made of PBMCs. The J gene is TRBJ1-5, the V gene TRBV19; D call uncertain. This receptor was identified in a man aged 40-49 years in good health and CMV-seropositive. CDR3 in amino acids: CASTLMAGSNQPQHF. CDR3 DNA sequence: TGTGCCAGTACCTTAATGGCAGGAAGCAATCAGCCCCAGCATTTT.